Listed here are 22 T cell receptor beta chains from one sample, sequenced in a study of molecular identifiers for immune sequencing clone quantification. In TCRdb, the PCR reads were re-called with MiXCR into one record per CDR3 protein. The table includes more than 95,000 distinct CDR3 sequences, about 24% detected once. Sequencing input: naive CD8+ T cells from blood, with Jurkat cell RNA spiked in. Subset indicated: FACS-sorted CD8+CD4-CCR7+CD45RA+ naive T cells. The receptors were gathered from a human donor in good health. Some libraries in this study had Jurkat cell RNA spiked in.

This clonotype was found many times. The chain has TRBV24-1 and TRBJ2-2; D assignment may be TRBD1 or TRBD2 (6 bases each). The germline gives CDR1 KGHDR, CDR2 SFDVKD. The CDR3 covers 16 residues. V lost 4 bases, J lost 6 bases, and 17 bases lay in between. The CDR3 loop reads CATSDRYSGAPGELFF. The CDR3 DNA sequence: TGTGCCACCAGTGACCGGTATTCGGGGGCCCCCGGGGAGCTGTTTTTT.

Many counts were recorded for this clonotype. This chain uses TRBV29-1 with TRBJ2-5, with D unclear. The germline V and J ends were trimmed by 4 bases and 3 bases, with 9 bases remaining between them. Germline-derived CDR1 and CDR2 are SQVTM and ANQGSEA. The CDR3 sequence is 12 residues long. CDR3 residues: CSVVGNEETQYF. The CDR3 region has the DNA TGCAGCGTTGTGGGAAACGAAGAGACCCAGTACTTC.

Many counts were recorded for this clonotype. The chain has TRBV7-2 and TRBJ2-1; D gene unclear. The CDR3 runs 18 residues. Per germline, CDR1 SGHTA and CDR2 FQGNSA. V lost 1 base and J 4 bases, leaving 20 bases between the germline ends. In DNA, the CDR3 is TGTGCCAGCAGCTTAGATACATCTTTGCGTGTTGGGTACAATGAGCAGTTCTTC. Encoded protein: CASSLDTSLRVGYNEQFF. The complete variable domain, with remaining parts taken from reference TRBV7-2 and TRBJ2-1, reads GAGVSQSPSNKVTEKGKDVELRCDPISGHTALYWYRQSLGQGLEFLIYFQGNSAPDKSGLPSDRFSAERTGGSVSTLTIQRTQQEDSAVYLCASSLDTSLRVGYNEQFFGPGTRLTVL.

This clonotype appeared a few times. CDR3 protein: CASSQVLASRTWNIQYF. The CDR3 DNA reads as TGTGCCAGCAGCCAAGTATTGGCTAGCAGAACCTGGAACATTCAGTACTTC. V gene TRBV14 combines with J gene TRBJ2-4, with a tentative D call TRBD2 (5 bases). The V and J ends lost 1 base and 7 bases respectively, with 20 bases between them. Looked up from germline, CDR1 is SGHDN and CDR2 is FVKESK. The CDR3 loop spans 17 amino acids.

There are many counts of this clonotype. CDR3 in amino acids: CASSLGLQATNSPLHF. In nucleotides, the CDR3 is TGTGCCAGCAGCTTGGGGTTACAGGCGACAAATTCACCCCTCCACTTT. The rearrangement links TRBV5-5 to TRBJ1-6; weak D call: TRBD1 (5 bases). Between the trimmed V and J ends, which lost 0 bases and 7 bases, there was a span of 14 bases. The CDR3 contains 16 residues. The germline V gene has CDR1 SGHKS and CDR2 YYEKEE (reference sequence).

Turning to this clonotype: It may be a read error: a sequence one base away is much more abundant. V and J are TRBV2 and TRBJ1-1; TRBD1 aligns across 8 bases. There are 18 residues in the CDR3. CDR1 and CDR2 from the germline V gene are SNHLY and FYNNEI. CDR3 sequence: CAGSDGAGAGGLNTEAFF. The CDR3 coding sequence is TGTGCCGGCAGTGATGGGGCTGGGGCAGGGGGCTTGAACACTGAAGCTTTCTTT.

Points on this clonotype: Being one base from a much bigger clone, this may be a read error. The rearrangement joins TRBV6-5 to TRBJ1-1; the match to TRBD1 covers 8 bases. The junction had 6 bases not matched to a gene; V was cut back by 8 bases and J by 1 base. The CDR3 is made up of 14 amino acids. Per germline, CDR1 MNHEY and CDR2 SVGAGI. The CDR3 spells CASGWDRRNTEAFF. CDR3 coding DNA: TGTGCCAGCGGCTGGGACAGGAGGAACACTGAAGCTTTCTTT.

For this clonotype: A much larger clone differs by one base, so this may be a read error. V gene TRBV6-6 combines with J gene TRBJ2-1; D uncertain. The J call may be in error: the DNA end matches TRBJ2-7 better. This CDR3 has 15 amino acids. Looked up from germline, CDR1 is MNHNY and CDR2 is SVGAGI (reference sequence). The CDR3 DNA sequence: TGTGCCAGCAGTCTACAAGCAAATTACGTGGATGAGCAGTACTTC. Its translation: CASSLQANYVDEQYF.

As to this clonotype: One junction end does not reproduce the germline sequence, and a read error may be involved. The chain links TRBV14 to TRBJ2-1, with a weak D call TRBD1 (6 bases). Germline lookup yields CDR1 SGHDN and CDR2 FVKESK. The CDR3 length is 15 residues. CDR3 nucleotides: TGTGCCAGCAGCCATCGTTACAGGGACCCCAATGAGCAGCTCTTC. Its translation: CASSHRYRDPNEQLF.

This clonotype showed up just a few times. One end of the junction is discordant with germline, which a read error may explain. This chain links TRBV27 with TRBJ2-7, with D possibly being TRBD2 (6 bases). CDR1 and CDR2 from the germline V gene are MNHEY and SMNVEV (reference sequence). The CDR3 has 15 residues. The CDR3 is CASSWGGGTVYEQYF. The CDR3 nucleotides read TGTGCTAGCAGTTGGGGTGGCGGGACTGTGTACGAGCAGTACTTC.

The V call is TRBV2, the J call TRBJ2-1, with 11 positions matching TRBD2. Germline V gene lookup returns CDR1 SNHLY and CDR2 FYNNEI. CDR3 length equals 16 residues. V dropped 3 bases and J dropped 7; count of bases not matched to a gene: 8. CDR3 region: CASSELTSGRGNEQFF. CDR3 nucleotides: TGTGCCAGCAGTGAGCTCACTAGCGGGAGAGGAAATGAGCAGTTCTTC. Full variable domain (remainder filled in from reference TRBV2 and TRBJ2-1): EPEVTQTPSHQVTQMGQEVILRCVPISNHLYFYWYRQILGQKVEFLVSFYNNEISEKSEIFDDQFSVERPDGSNFTLKIRSTKLEDSAMYFCASSELTSGRGNEQFFGPGTRLTVL.

As regards this clonotype: Being one base from a much bigger clone, this may be a read error. This rearrangement joins TRBV5-6 to TRBJ2-7, with 11 bases aligning to TRBD1. The ends lost 5 bases at V and 9 bases at J; junction bases unmatched: 10. The CDR3 totals 14 residues. Germline V gene data show CDR1 as SGHDT and CDR2 as YYEEEE. CDR3: CASSSGQGAHVQYF. The CDR3 nucleotides read TGTGCCAGCAGTTCCGGACAGGGGGCCCACGTGCAGTACTTC.

At least ten counts were recorded for this clonotype. V usage is TRBV2 and J usage is TRBJ2-5; D gene ambiguous. In germline, CDR1 is SNHLY, CDR2 FYNNEI. The germline V and J ends were trimmed by 6 bases and 5 bases, with 16 bases remaining between them. This CDR3 region has 14 residues. The CDR3 DNA follows: TGTGCCAGCAGCCCGCCCGGATCCTCCGAGACCCAGTACTTC. It is translated as CASSPPGSSETQYF.

This clonotype was seen at least ten times. V and J are TRBV4-3 and TRBJ1-1; D gene ambiguous. Between the trimmed V and J ends, which lost 2 bases and 0 bases, there was a span of 13 bases. CDR3 size: 16 residues. The germline CDR1 and CDR2 sequences are LGHNA and YSLEER. CDR3 in DNA: TGCGCCAGCAGCCAATATATACAGTCGCTGAACACTGAAGCTTTCTTT. Protein: CASSQYIQSLNTEAFF.

This clonotype has ten or more counts. V gene TRBV7-3 combines with J gene TRBJ2-2, with D unclear. CDR3 length: 14 amino acids. Germline V lookup: CDR1 SGHTA, CDR2 FQGTGA. Trimming removed 2 bases from V and 0 bases from J, with 4 bases in between. The CDR3 region has the DNA TGTGCCAGCAGCTTAGACTCGAACACCGGGGAGCTGTTTTTT. This translates into CASSLDSNTGELFF.

The rearrangement uses TRBV25-1 and TRBJ2-7, with D perhaps matching TRBD1 (6 bases). CDR1 and CDR2 (germline): MGHDK, SYGVNS. This CDR3 spans 15 amino acids. V was trimmed by 4 bases and J by 5 bases, leaving 18 bases between them. This CDR3 reads CASSAPSDSNDEQYF. The CDR3 DNA reads as TGTGCCAGCAGTGCACCCTCGGACAGTAACGACGAGCAGTACTTC.

This clonotype was found a few times. The rearrangement uses TRBV7-6 and TRBJ2-1; 8 nucleotides match TRBD2. V lost 5 bases, J lost 10 bases, and 16 bases stayed unmatched. The CDR3 runs 16 residues. CDR1 and CDR2 (germline): SGHVS, FNYEAQ. The CDR3, as DNA: TGTGCCAGCAGCCTCGTGAGCGAGCGGGGGAGCCAGGAGCAGTTCTTC. Its protein product is CASSLVSERGSQEQFF.

This clonotype was counted ten times or more. The chain uses TRBV7-9 and TRBJ2-3; 9 nucleotides agree with TRBD2. The CDR3 runs to 14 residues. From germline, CDR1 is SEHNR and CDR2 FQNEAQ (reference sequence). V was pared by 4 bases and J by 1 base, with 0 bases of the junction left unmatched. The CDR3 nucleotides are TGTGCCAGCAGCTCTAGCGGGGGCACAGATACGCAGTATTTT. It specifies CASSSSGGTDTQYF. Full variable domain (outside the CDR3, taken from reference TRBV7-9 and TRBJ2-3): DTGVSQNPRHKITKRGQNVTFRCDPISEHNRLYWYRQTLGQGPEFLTYFQNEAQLEKSRLLSDRFSAERPKGSFSTLEIQRTEQGDSAMYLCASSSSGGTDTQYFGPGTRLTVL.

The chain combines TRBV20-1 with TRBJ2-1; D is unclear. The ends were cut back, 3 bases at V and 0 bases at J, with 9 bases in the middle. The CDR3 length is 14 residues. Germline V gene data show CDR1 as DFQATT and CDR2 as SNEGSKA (reference sequence). As DNA, the CDR3 is TGCAGTGCTAGTAGGTCGGGCTCCTACAATGAGCAGTTCTTC. This translates into CSASRSGSYNEQFF.

On this clonotype: A single base separates this from a much larger clone, so it may be a read error. The chain has TRBV19 and TRBJ2-5; D remains unclear. Germline loops: CDR1 LNHDA, CDR2 SQIVND (reference sequence). The CDR3 contains 13 residues. CDR3 region: CASRYRPQEPQYF. The CDR3, as DNA: TGTGCCAGTAGGTACAGACCCCAAGAGCCCCAGTACTTC. The full variable domain, completed using reference TRBV19 and TRBJ2-5, is DGGITQSPKYLFRKEGQNVTLSCEQNLNHDAMYWYRQDPGQGLRLIYYSQIVNDFQKGDIAEGYSVSREKKESFPLTVTSAQKNPTAFYLCASRYRPQEPQYFGPGTRLLVL.

This clonotype was observed many times. The chain combines TRBV6-1 with TRBJ2-3; 7 nucleotides agree with TRBD2. This CDR3 is 14 amino acids long. The trim removed 7 bases at V and 3 bases at J, leaving 7 bases unmatched. Germline CDR1 is MNHNS and CDR2 is SASEGT. The CDR3 here is CASIRAGVTDTQYF. The CDR3 region has the DNA TGTGCCAGCATCAGGGCGGGAGTTACAGATACGCAGTATTTT.

This clonotype was seen repeatedly, ten times or more. This rearrangement joins TRBV25-1 to TRBJ2-7, with 12 bases matching TRBD1. This CDR3 contains 15 residues. CDR1 is MGHDK and CDR2 is SYGVNS in the germline V gene. The J segment lost 5 bases and the V segment lost 4 bases, leaving 6 bases of the junction unmatched. CDR3 bases: TGTGCCAGCAGTGGTTGGGACAGGGGGCCCCACGAGCAGTACTTC. It specifies CASSGWDRGPHEQYF.